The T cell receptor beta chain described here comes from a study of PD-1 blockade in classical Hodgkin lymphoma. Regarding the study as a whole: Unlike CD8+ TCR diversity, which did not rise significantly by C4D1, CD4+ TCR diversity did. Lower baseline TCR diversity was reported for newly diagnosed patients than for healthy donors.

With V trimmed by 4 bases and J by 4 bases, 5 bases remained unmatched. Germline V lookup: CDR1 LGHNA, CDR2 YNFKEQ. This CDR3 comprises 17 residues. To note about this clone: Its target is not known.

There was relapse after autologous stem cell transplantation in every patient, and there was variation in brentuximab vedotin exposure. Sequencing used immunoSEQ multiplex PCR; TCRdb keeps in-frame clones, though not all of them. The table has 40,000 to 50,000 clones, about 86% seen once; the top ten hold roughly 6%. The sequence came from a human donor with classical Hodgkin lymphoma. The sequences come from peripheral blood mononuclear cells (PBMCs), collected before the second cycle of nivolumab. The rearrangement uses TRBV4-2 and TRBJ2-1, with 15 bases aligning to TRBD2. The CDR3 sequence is CASSLGTSGGLYNEQFF. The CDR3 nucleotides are TGTGCCAGCAGCCTCGGGACTAGCGGGGGGCTTTACAATGAGCAGTTCTTC.